A selection of T cell receptor beta chains follows, all from one sample in a study of PD-1 blockade in mismatch repair-deficient tumors. Clones were read by immunoSEQ multiplex PCR, and TCRdb kept only the in-frame ones, dropping some. There are approximately 63,000 clones in the sample; roughly 88% occur only once, and approximately 15% lies in the top ten. The input for sequencing was peripheral blood, taken 52 weeks after starting pembrolizumab. These receptor sequences come from an adult with mismatch repair-deficient cancer. The CDR3 runs from the conserved cysteine through the conserved F or W. The D gene is left open where the match is weak. Some rows mark clone size as missing; the rest say once, few, many or name a class of expanded clone.

D	size	V	J	CDR3	DNA
.	.	TRBV27	TRBJ2-3	CASSLSVRGTDTQYF	TGTGCCAGCAGTTTATCGGTGCGGGGCACAGATACGCAGTATTTT
TRBD1	.	TRBV5-4	TRBJ2-3	CASSSTGEDTQYF	TGTGCCAGCAGCTCGACAGGGGAAGATACGCAGTATTTT
TRBD2	.	TRBV18	TRBJ2-4	CASSPELSGRSKNIQYF	TGTGCCAGCTCACCAGAGCTTAGCGGGCGGTCCAAAAACATTCAGTACTTC
TRBD1	.	TRBV5-1	TRBJ2-5	CASSLAGTGDGETQYF	TGCGCCAGCAGCTTGGCCGGGACAGGGGACGGAGAGACCCAGTACTTC
.	.	TRBV27	TRBJ1-5	CASGPGGRADQPQHF	TGTGCCAGCGGACCGGGTGGCAGGGCTGATCAGCCCCAGCATTTT
.	.	TRBV11-3	TRBJ2-7	CASSFRGASYEQYF	TGTGCCAGCAGCTTTAGGGGGGCCTCCTACGAGCAGTACTTC
.	.	TRBV6-5	TRBJ2-5	CASSYSRPGLETQYF	TGTGCCAGCAGTTACTCGAGGCCAGGACTAGAGACCCAGTACTTC
.	few	TRBV7-3	TRBJ1-1	CASSPVGGLAFF	TGTGCCAGCAGCCCCGTAGGTGGATTGGCTTTCTTT
TRBD1	once	TRBV5-1	TRBJ1-1	CASSLEGTGQDGAFF	TGCGCCAGCAGCTTGGAGGGGACAGGCCAAGATGGAGCTTTCTTT
.	.	TRBV19	TRBJ2-7	CASSMGGTGPYEQYF	TGTGCCAGTAGTATGGGGGGGACAGGCCCCTACGAGCAGTACTTC
.	.	TRBV2	TRBJ2-7	CASRDLSYEQYF	TGTGCCAGCCGGGACCTCTCCTACGAGCAGTACTTC
TRBD2	.	TRBV27	TRBJ2-1	CASSFVAGDQQFF	TGTGCCAGCAGTTTTGTAGCGGGAGACCAGCAGTTCTTC
.	.	TRBV27	TRBJ2-1	CASSFSGTGNNEQFF	TGTGCCAGCAGTTTTTCAGGGACGGGGAACAATGAGCAGTTCTTC
.	.	TRBV11-3	TRBJ1-2	CASSLKARENLYGYTF	TGTGCCAGCAGCTTAAAGGCACGGGAGAATCTCTATGGCTACACCTTC
.	.	TRBV11-2	TRBJ2-7	CASSSVTKVGRFYEQYF	TGTGCCAGCAGCTCCGTAACTAAGGTTGGGAGGTTCTACGAGCAGTACTTC
.	.	TRBV2	TRBJ1-5	CASSGHSNQPQHF	TGTGCCAGCAGTGGTCATAGCAATCAGCCCCAGCATTTT
.	.	TRBV4-1	TRBJ1-2	CASSQVAGNYGYTF	TGCGCCAGCAGCCAAGTCGCAGGGAACTATGGCTACACCTTC